This T cell receptor (beta chain) was documented in a study of control samples from healthy donors and cancer patients. This clone was observed a single time. The CDR3 totals 16 residues. V was trimmed by 6 bases and J by 0 bases, leaving 15 bases between them. CDR1 and CDR2 from the germline V gene are LNHDA and SQIVND (reference sequence). Produced via immunoSEQ multiplex PCR; TCRdb's table is partial and in-frame only. The table includes about 120,000 clones, 80% to 90% detected once. Specimen: blood. The TCR originated in a young man in good health. The chain employs TRBV19 and TRBJ1-5, with D tentatively TRBD1 (5 bases). In nucleotides, the CDR3 is TGTGCCAGTAGATCGATCGGGGCAGGTAGCAATCAGCCCCAGCATTTT. Its protein product is CASRSIGAGSNQPQHF.